Listed here are 19 T cell receptor beta chains from one sample, sequenced in a study of human T cells and chemical hapten exposure. Time point here: patch test 1, 2 weeks after DPC sensitization. Treatment reported: therapeutic diphenylcyclopropenone sensitization with weekly scalp DPC. One entry per CDR3 protein, called by TCRdb with MiXCR from the RACE reads. The data show approximately 70,000 distinct CDR3 sequences, about 9.1% seen once. The material was whole blood, obtained in connection with sensitization to the hapten diphenylcyclopropenone (DPC). Receptors were obtained from a woman aged 40 to 50 with alopecia areata. Some clones in this sample may be carry-over from other donors' samples.

The genes are TRBV7-6 and TRBJ1-2; the D is unclear. Trimming cost V 5 bases and J 3 bases, with 13 bases left between them. The CDR3 has 14 amino acids. Germline CDR1 is SGHVS and CDR2 is FNYEAQ. CDR3 protein: CASSPLKADYGYTF. The CDR3, as DNA: TGTGCCAGCAGCCCCCTGAAGGCGGACTATGGCTACACCTTC.

There are many counts of this clonotype. This sequence joins TRBV6-2 or TRBV6-3 and TRBJ1-5; unclear D gene. Between the trimmed V and J ends, which lost 8 bases and 6 bases, there was a span of 29 bases. Germline values: CDR1 MNHEY, CDR2 SVGEGT. The CDR3 totals 18 residues. CDR3 loop: CASHPASWDVIAGQPQHF. CDR3 DNA: TGTGCCAGCCATCCGGCTTCCTGGGATGTGATAGCGGGTCAGCCCCAGCATTTT.

This clonotype was picked up a small number of times. The genes are TRBV5-6 and TRBJ2-1; no clear D. V lost 0 bases and J 10 bases, leaving 5 bases between the germline ends. Per germline, CDR1 SGHDT and CDR2 YYEEEE. The CDR3 is made up of 11 amino acids. The CDR3 reads CASSLDTEQFF. The CDR3 coding sequence is TGTGCCAGCAGCTTGGATACGGAGCAGTTCTTC.

This clonotype was counted only a few times. The CDR3 loop reads CASSWTGAGANVLTF. The CDR3 coding sequence is TGTGCCAGCAGCTGGACAGGGGCTGGGGCCAACGTCCTGACTTTC. The chain uses TRBV6-6 and TRBJ2-6, with 9 bases matching TRBD1. Trimming at V came to 6 bases and at J to 2 bases, leaving 2 bases not matched to a gene. The CDR3 runs to 15 residues. Germline lookup yields CDR1 MNHNY and CDR2 SVGAGI (reference sequence).

This clonotype was picked up many times. The chain joins TRBV15 to TRBJ1-3; TRBD1 is a possible D gene (5 bases). The CDR3 covers 14 residues. CDR1 LNHNV and CDR2 YYDKDF come from the germline V gene (reference sequence). Trimming pared 0 bases from V and 2 bases from J, leaving 5 bases between. The CDR3 DNA is TGTGCCACCAGCAGAGACAGGGCTGGAAACACCATATATTTT. It translates to CATSRDRAGNTIYF.

The sample holds many counts of this clonotype. This sequence joins TRBV18 and TRBJ1-6, with TRBD1 matching 9 bases. Unmatched junction bases numbered 3, after V lost 2 bases and J lost 7 bases. Germline loops: CDR1 KGHSH, CDR2 LQKENI. CDR3 length equals 15 residues. CDR3: CASSPADRGNSPLHF. The CDR3 DNA sequence: TGTGCCAGCTCACCAGCGGACAGGGGAAATTCACCCCTCCACTTT.

This clonotype was found many times. This chain links TRBV5-1 with TRBJ2-7; 11 nucleotides agree with TRBD1. V dropped 4 bases and J dropped 2; count of bases not matched to a gene: 5. This CDR3 contains 15 residues. Germline-derived CDR1 and CDR2 are SGHRS and YFSETQ. The CDR3 is CASSRGQGDTYEQYF. CDR3 coding DNA: TGCGCCAGCAGCAGGGGACAGGGGGATACCTACGAGCAGTACTTC.

This clonotype came up many times. CDR3 coding DNA: TGTGCCAGCAGCTCAACTGGGGGACAGGGGGACGGCTACACCTTC. Its protein is CASSSTGGQGDGYTF. The gene calls are TRBV7-2 and TRBJ1-2; 11 nucleotides align to TRBD1. CDR3 length equals 15 residues. The germline V gene encodes CDR1 SGHTA and CDR2 FQGNSA. The V segment lost 4 bases and the J segment 8 bases; nucleotides outside the gene matches: 9.

This clonotype appeared many times. Here the CDR3 reads CASSLSGVRSKNIQYF. The CDR3 region has the DNA TGTGCCAGCAGCTTATCTGGGGTTCGTAGCAAAAACATTCAGTACTTC. The V gene is TRBV7-9, the J gene TRBJ2-4; D unresolved. Trimming took off 2 bases at V and 3 bases at J, with 14 bases between the two ends. This CDR3 spans 16 amino acids. CDR1 and CDR2 from the germline V gene are SEHNR and FQNEAQ (reference sequence).

Only a few counts were recorded for this clonotype. This chain links TRBV18 with TRBJ2-5; D may be TRBD1 (5 bases). Trimming shortened V by 0 bases and J by 1 base, and 6 bases separated the two germline ends. This CDR3 is built from 14 residues. From germline, CDR1 is KGHSH and CDR2 LQKENI. The CDR3 bases are TGTGCCAGCTCACCACCCCAGGGCCAAGAGACCCAGTACTTC. Its protein is CASSPPQGQETQYF.

Ten or more counts support this clonotype. This rearrangement joins TRBV20-1 to TRBJ1-4; D gene unclear. Germline-derived CDR1 and CDR2 are DFQATT and SNEGSKA (reference sequence). The CDR3 extends over 14 amino acids. Deletions cut 2 bases from V and 1 base from J, with 8 bases between. The CDR3 region has the DNA TGCAGTGCTAGACCACGGCTAACTAATGAAAAACTGTTTTTT. Protein: CSARPRLTNEKLFF.

This sequence joins TRBV7-6 and TRBJ2-2; D remains ambiguous. This CDR3 is built from 12 residues. Germline CDR1 SGHVS, CDR2 FNYEAQ. Trimming cost V 5 bases and J 6 bases, with 7 bases left between them. The CDR3 DNA sequence: TGTGCCAGCAGCCATGGTCCCGGGGAGCTGTTTTTT. It encodes CASSHGPGELFF.

This clonotype was recorded at least ten times. The chain links TRBV10-3 to TRBJ1-2, with D perhaps matching TRBD1 (6 bases). This CDR3 is built from 16 residues. Germline CDR1 and CDR2: ENHRY and SYGVKD. V was clipped by 6 bases and J by 4 bases, with 21 bases between them. Here the CDR3 DNA reads TGTGCCATCAGGACCAGTAGGCGACAGGACTTCTATGGCTACACCTTC. It translates to CAIRTSRRQDFYGYTF.

This clonotype turned up a few times. The chain combines TRBV7-6 with TRBJ2-1; TRBD1 might be the D (6 bases). Looked up from germline, CDR1 is SGHVS and CDR2 is FNYEAQ. The CDR3 has 15 residues. Trimming pared 10 bases from V and 0 bases from J, leaving 16 bases between. The CDR3 loop is CATSLGASSYNEQFF. CDR3 coding DNA: TGTGCCACTTCCCTGGGGGCGAGCTCCTACAATGAGCAGTTCTTC.

This chain connects TRBV27 to TRBJ2-7, with 7 bases lining up with TRBD2. Germline V gene data show CDR1 as MNHEY and CDR2 as SMNVEV (reference sequence). The J segment lost 5 bases and the V segment lost 5 bases, leaving 3 bases of the junction unmatched. The CDR3 length is 12 residues. The CDR3 spells CASSAGEHEQYF. CDR3 in DNA: TGTGCCAGCAGTGCGGGGGAGCACGAGCAGTACTTC.

This clonotype was observed many times. The chain carries TRBV5-4 and TRBJ1-6; no clear D. The CDR3 consists of 15 residues. Trimming pared 4 bases from V and 5 bases from J, leaving 13 bases between. The germline CDR1 and CDR2 sequences are SGHNT and YYREEE (reference sequence). This chain's CDR3 is CASSLKDGDNSPLHF. CDR3 sequence (DNA): TGTGCCAGCAGCCTTAAGGACGGGGATAATTCACCCCTCCACTTT.

This clonotype was detected ten times or more. The chain joins TRBV5-1 to TRBJ2-7; tentative D call: TRBD2 (5 bases). V was trimmed by 2 bases and J by 6 bases, leaving 15 bases between them. The CDR3 covers 14 residues. Germline V gives CDR1 SGHRS, CDR2 YFSETQ. CDR3 nucleotide sequence: TGCGCCAGCAGCTTAATCCGGGAATCGGGCGAGCAGTACTTC. Protein sequence: CASSLIRESGEQYF.

This clonotype came up a few times. This chain links TRBV7-2 with TRBJ1-1, with no clear D. V lost 5 bases and J 4 bases, leaving 14 bases between the germline ends. The CDR3 extends over 14 amino acids. Germline CDR1 is SGHTA and CDR2 is FQGNSA. The CDR3 is CASSPQRMGTEAFF. The CDR3 bases are TGTGCCAGCAGCCCCCAGAGGATGGGCACTGAAGCTTTCTTT.

This clonotype has a handful of counts. This chain uses TRBV7-8 with TRBJ1-3, with D unclear. The CDR3 is 16 residues long. The ends were cut back, 5 bases at V and 0 bases at J, with 14 bases in the middle. Germline lookup yields CDR1 SGHVS and CDR2 FQNEAQ. The DNA of the CDR3 is TGTGCCAGCAGCCCCAGCTCCGGGTTCTCTGGAAACACCATATATTTT. This sequence encodes CASSPSSGFSGNTIYF.